These 16 T cell receptor beta chains originate from one sample sequenced in a study of T cell repertoires in cytomegalovirus infection. From the reads, TCRdb called clonotypes with MiXCR, one entry per CDR3 protein. The repertoire includes some 800,000 distinct CDR3 sequences, 32% of them detected once, and around an eighth sits in the top ten. These receptors are not linked to any known antigen. The input for sequencing was cultured CD8+ T cells from PBMCs, taken from culture after CMV antigen stimulation. The receptors were sampled from a human donor in good health (CMV status not recorded). Some clones in this sample may be carry-over from other donors' samples.

This clonotype was picked up many times. The chain combines TRBV7-2 with TRBJ1-2, with 9 positions matching TRBD1. The J segment lost 6 bases and the V segment lost 0 bases, leaving 5 bases of the junction unmatched. From germline, CDR1 is SGHTA and CDR2 FQGNSA. The CDR3 runs to 15 residues. In nucleotides, the CDR3 is TGTGCCAGCAGCTTAGCCGGACAGGGGAGGGATGGCTACACCTTC. It encodes CASSLAGQGRDGYTF. The full variable domain, rest sourced from reference TRBV7-2 and TRBJ1-2, is GAGVSQSPSNKVTEKGKDVELRCDPISGHTALYWYRQSLGQGLEFLIYFQGNSAPDKSGLPSDRFSAERTGGSVSTLTIQRTQQEDSAVYLCASSLAGQGRDGYTFGSGTRLTVV.

The sample holds a few counts of this clonotype. The CDR3 spells CAISESGAANTEAFF. The CDR3 DNA is TGTGCCATCAGTGAGTCGGGCGCGGCGAACACTGAAGCTTTCTTT. The V call is TRBV10-3, the J call TRBJ1-1; no firm D call. CDR1 is ENHRY and CDR2 is SYGVKD in the germline V gene. With 0 bases removed from V and 1 base from J, the gap between germline ends came to 9 bases. The CDR3 sequence is 15 residues long.

This clonotype was recorded once. An end of the junction differs from the germline gene, which may be a read error. V is TRBV27 and J is TRBJ2-7, with a tentative D call TRBD2 (6 bases). This CDR3 region has 15 residues. Germline V gene data show CDR1 as MNHEY and CDR2 as SMNVEV (reference sequence). Here the CDR3 DNA reads TGTACCAGCACCAACGGCGGGACGGAGTCCTACGAGCAGTACTTC. Its translation: CTSTNGGTESYEQYF.

The rearrangement links TRBV7-9 to TRBJ2-1; the D is unclear. The CDR3 runs 15 residues. Deletions cut 2 bases from V and 4 bases from J, with 12 bases between. In germline, CDR1 is SEHNR, CDR2 FQNEAQ (reference sequence). In DNA, the CDR3 is TGTGCCAGCAGCTTAATCTTTTCATGGTACAATGAGCAGTTCTTC. Its translation is CASSLIFSWYNEQFF.

This chain links TRBV19 with TRBJ1-5; perhaps TRBD1 as D (6 bases). Germline CDR1 is LNHDA and CDR2 is SQIVND (reference sequence). Trimming left V 9 bases short and J 7 bases short, with 16 bases between. CDR3 length: 13 residues. CDR3 coding DNA: TGTGCCAGCCTCCGGGACATTGGACAGCCCCAGCATTTT. As protein: CASLRDIGQPQHF.

The chain combines TRBV6-1 with TRBJ2-5; maybe TRBD2 (5 bases). This CDR3 spans 15 amino acids. CDR1 is MNHNS and CDR2 is SASEGT in the germline V gene. V dropped 3 bases and J dropped 4 bases, with 15 bases sitting between them. The CDR3 bases are TGTGCCAGCAGTGACTTGAGGGATAGGAGAGAGACCCAGTACTTC. Translating it yields CASSDLRDRRETQYF.

This clonotype was counted at least ten times. The V call is TRBV7-6, the J call TRBJ2-7; 8 bases agree with TRBD1. Germline CDR1 and CDR2: SGHVS and FNYEAQ. J was trimmed by 3 bases and V by 8 bases; bases with no gene match: 9. There are 14 residues in the CDR3. The CDR3 spells CASGPGTGLYEQYF. The CDR3 bases are TGTGCCAGCGGTCCCGGGACAGGACTCTACGAGCAGTACTTC. Together with reference TRBV7-6 and TRBJ2-7, the CDR3 gives the full variable domain: GAGVSQSPRYKVTKRGQDVALRCDPISGHVSLYWYRQALGQGPEFLTYFNYEAQQDKSGLPNDRFSAERPEGSISTLTIQRTEQRDSAMYRCASGPGTGLYEQYFGPGTRLTVT.

The chain is built from TRBV4-2 and TRBJ1-1, with D perhaps TRBD1 (5 bases). CDR3 length: 16 amino acids. V gave up 4 bases and J gave up 1 base, with 16 bases separating them. From germline, CDR1 is LGHNA and CDR2 YNFKEQ. CDR3 in DNA: TGTGCCAGCAGCCCGGGCCGCAGGGATGGGAACACTGAAGCTTTCTTT. Translated, it gives CASSPGRRDGNTEAFF.

The table lists this clonotype with a few counts. The chain couples TRBV28 to TRBJ2-1; 10 bases are a match to TRBD2. The CDR3 consists of 17 residues. Germline V gene lookup returns CDR1 MDHEN and CDR2 SYDVKM. V lost 5 bases and J lost 6; bases outside the gene matches: 13. CDR3 nucleotides: TGTGCCAGCAGTCCCCCCCCAGGTGTAGCGGGGGGCAATGAGCAGTTCTTC. Translated, it gives CASSPPPGVAGGNEQFF.

This CDR3 reads CASSPSGDPYGYTF. CDR3 nucleotides: TGTGCCAGCAGTCCCTCAGGAGATCCCTATGGCTACACCTTC. This chain links TRBV6-8 with TRBJ1-2, with unresolved D. The germline V gene encodes CDR1 MNHGY and CDR2 SAAAGT. The germline V and J ends were trimmed by 5 bases and 4 bases, with 14 bases remaining between them. This CDR3 region has 14 residues.

The chain is built from TRBV27 and TRBJ2-7; the match to TRBD1 covers 8 bases. The J segment lost 8 bases and the V segment lost 7 bases, leaving 10 bases of the junction unmatched. The CDR3 length is 13 residues. Germline loops: CDR1 MNHEY, CDR2 SMNVEV (reference sequence). The CDR3, as DNA: TGTGCCAGCAAACATGGACAGGGTGGACAGCAGTACTTC. Encoded protein: CASKHGQGGQQYF.

This clonotype was counted ten times or more. The chain combines TRBV7-9 with TRBJ2-7; possibly TRBD1 or TRBD2 for D (6 bases each). The CDR3 covers 12 residues. Per germline, CDR1 SEHNR and CDR2 FQNEAQ (reference sequence). V was pared by 0 bases and J by 10 bases, with 10 bases between. In nucleotides, the CDR3 is TGTGCCAGCAGCTTAGCGGGGGGCGCCCAGTACGTC. Translated, it gives CASSLAGGAQYV.

The rearrangement links TRBV5-5 to TRBJ2-7, with a weak D call TRBD2 (7 bases). V was trimmed by 2 bases and J by 2 bases, leaving 14 bases between them. The CDR3 has 15 amino acids. Germline CDR1 reads SGHKS; CDR2 reads YYEKEE (reference sequence). The CDR3, as DNA: TGTGCCAGCAGCTTAGTTCCGGGGGGCCCCTACGAGCAGTACGTC. Protein: CASSLVPGGPYEQYV.

This rearrangement joins TRBV29-1 to TRBJ1-2; D is perhaps TRBD1 (6 bases). Germline lookup yields CDR1 SQVTM and CDR2 ANQGSEA. V was cut by 2 bases and J by 6 bases, with 13 bases left in between. This CDR3 contains 13 residues. This chain's CDR3 is CSVESGGVDGYTF. CDR3 coding DNA: TGCAGCGTTGAATCCGGGGGCGTGGATGGCTACACCTTC. Using reference TRBV29-1 and TRBJ1-2 for the parts outside the CDR3, the full variable domain is SAVISQKPSRDICQRGTSLTIQCQVDSQVTMMFWYRQQPGQSLTLIATANQGSEATYESGFVIDKFPISRPNLTFSTLTVSNMSPEDSSIYLCSVESGGVDGYTFGSGTRLTVV.

The rearrangement uses TRBV28 and TRBJ2-1, with a possible D match to TRBD2 (6 bases). From germline, CDR1 is MDHEN and CDR2 SYDVKM. The V gene lost 8 bases and the J gene lost 4 bases, with 15 bases spanning the gap. The CDR3 runs 14 residues. Here the CDR3 DNA reads TGTGCCAGCGGGGGGTTTGACAGTTACAATGAGCAGTTCTTC. Protein product: CASGGFDSYNEQFF.

V usage is TRBV7-9 and J usage is TRBJ2-5; perhaps TRBD2 as D (6 bases). Trimming removed 4 bases at V and 1 base at J, with 16 bases between. Germline V gives CDR1 SEHNR, CDR2 FQNEAQ (reference sequence). The CDR3 consists of 16 residues. The CDR3 DNA sequence: TGTGCCAGCAGCTCCCTTGCCGGGGGATCCCAAGAGACCCAGTACTTC. Translated, it gives CASSSLAGGSQETQYF.